The sequence of this T cell receptor (beta chain) was determined in a study of T cells after yellow fever vaccination. TCRdb itself ran the 5' RACE reads through MiXCR, one entry per CDR3 protein. The top ten hold 11% to 15% of the sample, which has approximately 550,000 distinct CDR3 sequences, roughly 13% seen once. CDR1 is SGHKS and CDR2 is YYEKEE in the germline V gene (reference sequence). The CDR3 consists of 15 residues. The germline V and J ends were trimmed by 1 base and 0 bases, with 10 bases remaining between them. The sample holds a few counts of this clonotype. This TCR was recovered from a man younger than 40 who received the YFV17D yellow fever vaccine. The chain links TRBV5-5 to TRBJ1-1, with D possibly TRBD1 on 5 matching bases. Source: PBMCs, taken on the day of the yellow fever booster vaccination. This CDR3 is CASSLWGQLNTEAFF. CDR3 bases: TGTGCCAGCAGCTTGTGGGGCCAGCTGAACACTGAAGCTTTCTTT.